A single sample gave rise to the 4 T cell receptor beta chains below, sequenced in a study of blood T cell repertoires in COVID-19. Sequencing used immunoSEQ multiplex PCR; TCRdb keeps in-frame clones, though not all of them. The data contain approximately 220,000 clones, 86% of them seen just once; the ten biggest clones take up about 4%. The sequencing sample was made of PBMCs or T cells enriched from blood (not recorded which). The receptors derive from a middle-aged woman with acute COVID-19.

The V call is TRBV7-9, the J call TRBJ2-3; possibly TRBD2 for D (6 bases). V shed 2 bases and J shed 2 bases, with 11 bases lying between them. Germline CDR1 reads SEHNR; CDR2 reads FQNEAQ (reference sequence). This CDR3 spans 15 amino acids. The CDR3 DNA reads TGTGCCAGCAGCTTATGGGGAGGAGACACAGATACGCAGTATTTT. Its protein product is CASSLWGGDTDTQYF.

This chain links TRBV6-5 with TRBJ2-7; TRBD1 aligns across 8 bases. Trimming at V came to 6 bases and at J to 1 base, leaving 5 bases not matched to a gene. The CDR3 length is 14 residues. Looked up from germline, CDR1 is MNHEY and CDR2 is SVGAGI. The CDR3 nucleotides read TGTGCCAGCAGGGCTAGGACAGGGTCCTACGAGCAGTACTTC. Protein product: CASRARTGSYEQYF.

The chain has TRBV2 and TRBJ2-3; D perhaps matches TRBD1 (6 bases). CDR1 is SNHLY, CDR2 FYNNEI, per germline. The CDR3 covers 17 residues. V shed 1 base and J shed 0 bases, with 14 bases lying between them. The CDR3 DNA follows: TGTGCCAGCAGTGAAGTCGAGGACAGCCACAGCACAGATACGCAGTATTTT. As protein: CASSEVEDSHSTDTQYF. The entire variable domain, with the rest obtained from reference TRBV2 and TRBJ2-3, is as follows: EPEVTQTPSHQVTQMGQEVILRCVPISNHLYFYWYRQILGQKVEFLVSFYNNEISEKSEIFDDQFSVERPDGSNFTLKIRSTKLEDSAMYFCASSEVEDSHSTDTQYFGPGTRLTVL.

The V gene is TRBV6-2 or TRBV6-3, the J gene TRBJ2-6; 8 positions agree with TRBD1. This CDR3 spans 17 amino acids. Per the germline V gene, CDR1 is MNHEY and CDR2 is SVGEGT. Unmatched junction bases numbered 6, after V lost 5 bases and J lost 0 bases. The CDR3: CASSEGQEFSGANVLTF. The CDR3 nucleotides read TGTGCCAGCAGTGAGGGACAGGAGTTCTCTGGGGCCAACGTCCTGACTTTC.